The 11 T cell receptor beta chains below were found in one sample sequenced in a study of blood T cell repertoires in COVID-19. Sequencing used immunoSEQ multiplex PCR; TCRdb keeps in-frame clones, though not all of them. Of 300,000 to 400,000 clones in the sample, 80% to 90% were seen once. Sample: PBMCs or T cells enriched from blood (not recorded which). These receptors all stem from a woman aged 40 to 49 with acute COVID-19.

The V and J genes are TRBV7-8 and TRBJ2-3; 8 nucleotides line up with TRBD1. Germline V gene lookup returns CDR1 SGHVS and CDR2 FQNEAQ. The junction had 2 bases not matched to a gene; V was cut back by 3 bases and J by 0 bases. This CDR3 region has 15 residues. The CDR3 sequence is CASSFGQGSTDTQYF. In DNA, the CDR3 is TGTGCCAGCAGCTTTGGACAGGGTAGCACAGATACGCAGTATTTT.

The V call is TRBV9, the J call TRBJ1-1; 8 nucleotides match TRBD1. The CDR3 contains 16 residues. Germline trimming cut 4 bases from V and 1 base from J; bases unmatched to any gene: 9. Germline CDR1 reads SGDLS; CDR2 reads YYNGEE. The DNA for the CDR3 is TGTGCCAGCAGCTCCCCGGGACAGGCGACGAACACTGAAGCTTTCTTT. Translation: CASSSPGQATNTEAFF.

The V call is TRBV11-3, the J call TRBJ1-2, with D unclear. Looked up from germline, CDR1 is SGHNT and CDR2 is YENEEA. The CDR3 has 14 residues. Trimming removed 5 bases from V and 6 bases from J, with 16 bases in between. The CDR3 protein is CASSPNYGRNGYTF. In nucleotides, the CDR3 is TGTGCCAGCAGCCCGAATTATGGCAGAAATGGCTACACCTTC.

In DNA, the CDR3 is TGTGCCAGTAGTATAGTGGGGAAGGGACTGACACCTACCGGGGAGCTGTTTTTT. This gives the protein CASSIVGKGLTPTGELFF. The V gene is TRBV19, the J gene TRBJ2-2; D possibly corresponds to TRBD2 (6 bases). Germline-derived CDR1 and CDR2 are LNHDA and SQIVND (reference sequence). Trimming cost V 1 base and J 5 bases, with 20 bases left between them. The CDR3 runs to 18 residues.

The genes are TRBV15 and TRBJ2-3; 8 bases line up with TRBD1. After removal of 3 bases from V and 2 bases from J, the junction contained 4 bases not matched to a gene. CDR3 size: 15 residues. CDR1 and CDR2 from the germline V gene are LNHNV and YYDKDF (reference sequence). This chain's CDR3 is CATSRDRAHTDTQYF. CDR3 coding DNA: TGTGCCACCAGCAGGGACAGGGCACACACAGATACGCAGTATTTT.

The V gene is TRBV29-1, the J gene TRBJ1-1; no definite D call. Trimming removed 4 bases from V and 2 bases from J, with 11 bases in between. The CDR3 sequence is 13 residues long. The germline CDR1 and CDR2 sequences are SQVTM and ANQGSEA. The CDR3 nucleotides are TGCAGCGTTGTTTTAGCAATAAACACTGAAGCTTTCTTT. It yields the protein CSVVLAINTEAFF.

V usage is TRBV6-1 and J usage is TRBJ2-7; TRBD2 matches at 11 bases. V lost 2 bases, J lost 2 bases, and 5 bases stayed unmatched. The length of the CDR3 is 16 residues. CDR1 is MNHNS and CDR2 is SASEGT in the germline V gene. In nucleotides, the CDR3 is TGTGCCAGCAGTGAATTGAGTAGCGGGAGGGCCTACGAGCAGTACTTC. Translating it yields CASSELSSGRAYEQYF.

This clone is classed as medium-sized. The chain carries TRBV27 and TRBJ2-7, with TRBD1 matching 7 bases. V lost 2 bases, J lost 1 base, and 2 bases stayed unmatched. The CDR3 runs 14 residues. Germline CDR1 MNHEY, CDR2 SMNVEV (reference sequence). The DNA for the CDR3 is TGTGCCAGCAGTTTAGGGGACAGTTCCTACGAGCAGTACTTC. Protein: CASSLGDSSYEQYF.

A few counts support this clone. This rearrangement joins TRBV4-3 to TRBJ2-5; TRBD1 matches 7 bases. J gave up 2 bases and V 4 bases, and 7 bases lay outside the gene matches. Germline V gives CDR1 LGHNA, CDR2 YSLEER. The CDR3 loop spans 15 amino acids. The CDR3 region has the DNA TGCGCCAGCAGCCTCGGGACAGTGCAACAAGAGACCCAGTACTTC. It translates to CASSLGTVQQETQYF.

This clone was detected once. This chain joins TRBV4-3 and TRBJ2-7, with 7 bases identical to TRBD1. CDR3 length equals 15 residues. Germline V gene data show CDR1 as LGHNA and CDR2 as YSLEER. Trimming took 1 base from V and 0 from J; bases not matched to a gene: 3. CDR3 bases: TGCGCCAGCAGCCAAGCGTGGGACAGCTCCTACGAGCAGTACTTC. It encodes CASSQAWDSSYEQYF.

V usage is TRBV2 and J usage is TRBJ1-5, with 7 bases that match TRBD1. This CDR3 comprises 13 residues. J lost 8 bases, V lost 8 bases, and 9 bases had no gene match. Germline CDR1 SNHLY, CDR2 FYNNEI. CDR3 nucleotides: TGTGCCAGCCAGGGGGGTAAATCAAAGCCCCAGCATTTT. This gives the protein CASQGGKSKPQHF.